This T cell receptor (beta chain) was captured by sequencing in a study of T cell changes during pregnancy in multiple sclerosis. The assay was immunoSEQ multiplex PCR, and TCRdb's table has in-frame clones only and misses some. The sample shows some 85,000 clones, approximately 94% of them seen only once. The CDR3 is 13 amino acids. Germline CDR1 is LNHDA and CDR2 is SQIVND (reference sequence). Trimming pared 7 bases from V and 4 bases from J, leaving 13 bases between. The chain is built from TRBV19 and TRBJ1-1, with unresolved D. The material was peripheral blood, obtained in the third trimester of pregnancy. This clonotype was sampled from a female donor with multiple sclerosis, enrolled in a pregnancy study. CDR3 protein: CASTLSRSTEAFF. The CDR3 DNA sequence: TGTGCCAGTACCCTTTCGCGGAGCACTGAAGCTTTCTTT.